What follows describes a single T cell receptor (beta chain). A single base separates this from a much larger clone, so it may be a read error. Priming with a constant-region primer yielded TCR beta cDNA from about 500 ng total RNA. Libraries for TCR beta were built through three nested multiplex PCR rounds, which together made up a slightly modified ARM-PCR procedure. The first two PCR rounds used TRBV1-TRBV30 forward primers with a C-beta reverse primer, about 10 cycles each. TCRdb used MiXCR to reprocess the multiplex PCR reads, holding one entry per CDR3 protein. The sample lists some 43,000 distinct CDR3 sequences; approximately 70% were seen once. This record comes from a study of tumor-infiltrating lymphocytes in primary liver carcinoma. Overall study: Productive TCRbeta reads per sample were roughly 3.5 to 7.13 million, not differing by tissue.

The study co-extracted DNA and RNA from approximately 20-30 mg of unsorted bulk tissue. Tumor samples each held over 90% viable tumor cells. The CDR3 runs to 14 residues. Germline V lookup: CDR1 SEHNR, CDR2 FQNEAQ (reference sequence). Sample: liver tumor tissue from sampling region 5. As for subset: tumor region T5, tumor centre. The J gene is TRBJ2-3, the V gene TRBV7-9; D call uncertain. The clonotype comes from a man aged 35-49 years with primary liver carcinoma and hepatitis B virus infection. The chain's CDR3 is CAGSLFFGTDTQYF. For the CDR3, the DNA is TGTGCCGGCAGCTTATTTTTTGGGACAGATACGCAGTATTTT. The variable domain in full, completed from reference TRBV7-9 and TRBJ2-3, reads DTGVSQNPRHKITKRGQNVTFRCDPISEHNRLYWYRQTLGQGPEFLTYFQNEAQLEKSRLLSDRFSAERPKGSFSTLEIQRTEQGDSAMYLCAGSLFFGTDTQYFGPGTRLTVL.